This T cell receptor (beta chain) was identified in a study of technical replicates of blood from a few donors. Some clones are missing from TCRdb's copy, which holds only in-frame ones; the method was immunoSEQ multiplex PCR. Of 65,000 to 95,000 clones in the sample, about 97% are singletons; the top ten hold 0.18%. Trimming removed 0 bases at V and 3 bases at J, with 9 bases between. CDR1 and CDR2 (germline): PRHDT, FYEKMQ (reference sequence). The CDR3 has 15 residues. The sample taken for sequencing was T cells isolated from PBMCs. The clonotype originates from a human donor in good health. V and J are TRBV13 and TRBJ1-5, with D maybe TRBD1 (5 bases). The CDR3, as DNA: TGTGCCAGCAGCTTAGGTTCGGACACCAATCAGCCCCAGCATTTT. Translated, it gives CASSLGSDTNQPQHF.